This entry describes one T cell receptor (beta chain). V was shortened by 2 bases and J by 10 bases, with 12 bases between the two germline ends. Germline V lookup: CDR1 SGDLS, CDR2 YYNGEE. CDR3 length: 12 amino acids. Here immunoSEQ multiplex PCR was the method, and the copy in TCRdb shows in-frame clones only, minus some. The table includes roughly 180,000 clones, around 92% detected once. These data originate in a study of control samples from healthy donors and cancer patients. The sequenced material came from blood. The TCR was taken from a woman aged 40 to 55 in good health. This chain uses TRBV9 with TRBJ1-2; no clear D. CDR3 amino acids: CASSVGSLDYTF. In DNA, the CDR3 is TGTGCCAGCAGCGTTGGATCCTTAGACTACACCTTC.